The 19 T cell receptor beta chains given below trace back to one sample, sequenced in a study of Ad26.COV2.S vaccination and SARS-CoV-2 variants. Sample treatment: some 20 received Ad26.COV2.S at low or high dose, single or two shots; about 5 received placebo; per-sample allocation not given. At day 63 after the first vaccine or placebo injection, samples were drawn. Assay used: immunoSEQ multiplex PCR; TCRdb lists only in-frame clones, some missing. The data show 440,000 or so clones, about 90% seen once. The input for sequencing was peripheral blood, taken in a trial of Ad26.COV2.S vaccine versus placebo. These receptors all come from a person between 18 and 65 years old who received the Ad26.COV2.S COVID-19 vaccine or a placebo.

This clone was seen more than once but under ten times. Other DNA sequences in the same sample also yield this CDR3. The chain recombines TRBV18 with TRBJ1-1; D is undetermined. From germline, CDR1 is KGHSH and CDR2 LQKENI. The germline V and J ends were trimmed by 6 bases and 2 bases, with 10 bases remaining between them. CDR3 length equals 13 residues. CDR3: CASSRTDNTEAFF. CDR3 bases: TGTGCCAGCTCCCGGACCGACAACACTGAAGCTTTCTTT.

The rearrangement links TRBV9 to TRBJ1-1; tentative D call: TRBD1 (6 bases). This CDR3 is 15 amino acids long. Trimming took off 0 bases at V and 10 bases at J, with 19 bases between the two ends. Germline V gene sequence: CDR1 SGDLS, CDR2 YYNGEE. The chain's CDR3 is CASSVGEGVVFTAFF. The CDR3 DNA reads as TGTGCCAGCAGCGTAGGTGAGGGGGTGGTTTTTACAGCTTTCTTT.

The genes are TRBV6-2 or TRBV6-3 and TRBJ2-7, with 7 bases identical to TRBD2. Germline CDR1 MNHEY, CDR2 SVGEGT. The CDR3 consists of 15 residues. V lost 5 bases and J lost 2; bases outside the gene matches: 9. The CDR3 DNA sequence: TGTGCCAGCAGTCCCTCGGCGGGGGAAACCTACGAGCAGTACTTC. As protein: CASSPSAGETYEQYF.

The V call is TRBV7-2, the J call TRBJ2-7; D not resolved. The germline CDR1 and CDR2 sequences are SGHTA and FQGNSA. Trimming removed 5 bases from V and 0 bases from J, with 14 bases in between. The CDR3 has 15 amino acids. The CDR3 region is CASSPTAQISYEQYF. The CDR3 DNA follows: TGTGCCAGCAGCCCGACCGCACAGATCTCCTACGAGCAGTACTTC.

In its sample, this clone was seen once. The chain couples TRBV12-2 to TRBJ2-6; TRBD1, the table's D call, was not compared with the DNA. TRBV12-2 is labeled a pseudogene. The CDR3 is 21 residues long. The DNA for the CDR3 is TGTGCAAGTCGCTTAGCCCGAGGGGGACAGGGGGCTTTCTCTGGGGCCAACGTCCTGACTTTC. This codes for CASRLARGGQGAFSGANVLTF.

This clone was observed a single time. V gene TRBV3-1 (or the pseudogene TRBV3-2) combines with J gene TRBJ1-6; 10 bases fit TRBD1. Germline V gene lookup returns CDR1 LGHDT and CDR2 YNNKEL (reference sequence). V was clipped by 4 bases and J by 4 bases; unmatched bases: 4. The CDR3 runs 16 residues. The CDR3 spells CASSLRTGGYNSPLHF. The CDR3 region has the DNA TGTGCCAGCAGCCTCCGGACAGGGGGTTATAATTCACCCCTCCACTTT.

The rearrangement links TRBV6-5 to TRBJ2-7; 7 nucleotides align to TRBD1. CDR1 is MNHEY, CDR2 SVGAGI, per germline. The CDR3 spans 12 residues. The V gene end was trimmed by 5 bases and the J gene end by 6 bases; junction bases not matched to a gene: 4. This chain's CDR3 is CASSTTGVEQYF. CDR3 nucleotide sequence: TGTGCCAGCAGTACCACAGGGGTCGAGCAGTACTTC.

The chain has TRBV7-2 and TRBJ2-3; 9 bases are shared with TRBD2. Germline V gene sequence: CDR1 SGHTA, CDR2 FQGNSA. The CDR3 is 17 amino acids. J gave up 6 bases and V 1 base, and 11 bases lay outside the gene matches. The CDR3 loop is CASSLDLRGGLSDTQYF. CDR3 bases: TGTGCCAGCAGCTTAGACTTGCGGGGGGGCCTCTCCGATACGCAGTATTTT.

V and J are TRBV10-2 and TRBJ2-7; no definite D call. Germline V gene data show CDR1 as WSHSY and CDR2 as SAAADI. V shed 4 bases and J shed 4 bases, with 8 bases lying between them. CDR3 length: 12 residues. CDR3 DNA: TGCGCCAGCAGTGTTTCAGAGTACGAGCAGTACTTC. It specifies CASSVSEYEQYF.

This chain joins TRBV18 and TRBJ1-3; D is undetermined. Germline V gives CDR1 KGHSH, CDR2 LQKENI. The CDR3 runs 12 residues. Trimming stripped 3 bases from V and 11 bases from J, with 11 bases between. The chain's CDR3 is CASSPKEFPIYF. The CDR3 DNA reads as TGTGCCAGCTCACCTAAGGAATTCCCCATATATTTT.

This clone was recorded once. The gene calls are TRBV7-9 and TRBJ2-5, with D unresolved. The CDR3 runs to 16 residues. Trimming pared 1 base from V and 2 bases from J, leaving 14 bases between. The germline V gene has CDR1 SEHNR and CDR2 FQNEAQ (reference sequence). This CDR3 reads CASSLVSTTSQETQYF. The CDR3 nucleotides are TGTGCCAGCAGCTTAGTCTCGACGACCTCACAAGAGACCCAGTACTTC.

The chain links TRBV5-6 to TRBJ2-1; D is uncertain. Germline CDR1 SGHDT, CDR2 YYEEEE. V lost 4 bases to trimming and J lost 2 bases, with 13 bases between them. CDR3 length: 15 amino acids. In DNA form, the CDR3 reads TGTGCCAGCAGCCCGCGGCAGCTTCCCTACAATGAGCAGTTCTTC. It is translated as CASSPRQLPYNEQFF.

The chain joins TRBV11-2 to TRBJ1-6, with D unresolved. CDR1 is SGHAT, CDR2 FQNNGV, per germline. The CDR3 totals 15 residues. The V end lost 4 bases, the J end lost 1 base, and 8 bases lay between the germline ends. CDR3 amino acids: CASSSFGSYNSPLHF. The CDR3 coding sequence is TGTGCCAGCAGCTCCTTTGGGTCCTATAATTCACCCCTCCACTTT.

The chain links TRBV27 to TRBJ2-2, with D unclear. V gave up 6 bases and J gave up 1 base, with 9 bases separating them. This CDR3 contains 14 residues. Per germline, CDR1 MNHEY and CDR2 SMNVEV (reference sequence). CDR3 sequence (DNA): TGTGCCAGCAGAAACCCGATGAACACCGGGGAGCTGTTTTTT. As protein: CASRNPMNTGELFF.

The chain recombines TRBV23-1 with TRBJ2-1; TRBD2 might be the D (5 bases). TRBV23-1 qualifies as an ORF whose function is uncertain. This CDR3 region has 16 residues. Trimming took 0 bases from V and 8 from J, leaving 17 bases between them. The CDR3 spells CASSQSGLTISDEQFF. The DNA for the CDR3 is TGCGCCAGCAGTCAATCTGGACTTACTATAAGCGATGAGCAGTTCTTC.

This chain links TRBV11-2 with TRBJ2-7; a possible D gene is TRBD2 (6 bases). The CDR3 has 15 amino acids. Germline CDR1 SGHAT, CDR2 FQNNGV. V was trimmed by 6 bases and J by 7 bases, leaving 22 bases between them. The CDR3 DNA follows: TGTGCCAGCAGAAAATTGGGGAGGCCCCTTTGGGAGCAGTACTTC. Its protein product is CASRKLGRPLWEQYF.

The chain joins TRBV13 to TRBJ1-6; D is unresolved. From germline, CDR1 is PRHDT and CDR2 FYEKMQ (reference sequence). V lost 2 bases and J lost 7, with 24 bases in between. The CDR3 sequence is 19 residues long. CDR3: CASSLRRKTTLQPNSPLHF. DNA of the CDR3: TGTGCCAGCAGCTTAAGGCGTAAAACGACCCTACAGCCCAATTCACCCCTCCACTTT.

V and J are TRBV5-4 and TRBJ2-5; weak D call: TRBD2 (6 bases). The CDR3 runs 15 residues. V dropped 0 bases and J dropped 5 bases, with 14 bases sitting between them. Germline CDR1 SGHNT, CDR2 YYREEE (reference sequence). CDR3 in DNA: TGTGCCAGCAGCTTGGAGGCACTCGGGAGCGAGACCCAGTACTTC. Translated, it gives CASSLEALGSETQYF.

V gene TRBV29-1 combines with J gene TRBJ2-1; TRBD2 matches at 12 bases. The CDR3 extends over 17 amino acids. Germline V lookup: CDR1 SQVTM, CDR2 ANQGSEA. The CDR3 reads CREPGLAGGASYNEQFF. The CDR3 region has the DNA TGCAGGGAGCCGGGGCTAGCGGGGGGGGCGTCCTACAATGAGCAGTTCTTC.